This TCR beta chain was found in a study of CD8 T cells in ankylosing spondylitis. General observations from the study: In synovial fluid and blood from reactive arthritis, some motif variants were previously reported. It was reported that disease-linked clones were significantly enriched in matched ankylosing spondylitis synovial fluid.

A note on this clonotype: Its antigen remains unidentified.

V shed 6 bases and J shed 9 bases, with 17 bases lying between them. CDR1 MNHNS and CDR2 SASEGT come from the germline V gene. CDR3 size: 13 residues. For TCR beta, libraries came from quantitative 5'-RACE with molecular barcodes. TCRdb re-analysed the 5' RACE reads in MiXCR, keeping a single row per CDR3 protein. The sample consists of about 340,000 distinct CDR3 sequences, roughly 14% of them appearing once. This sequence originates from a male donor with ankylosing spondylitis or in good health (not recorded which). The chain recombines TRBV6-1 with TRBJ2-5, with unresolved D. Sequencing was done on a sample of blood, either unsorted or a sorted T cell fraction (not recorded which). CDR3 bases: TGTGCCAGCAGCGCTGACTTGTTCGGTGCCCAGTACTTC. Its translation is CASSADLFGAQYF.